The 9 T cell receptor beta chains listed next were all sequenced from one sample in a study of CD4 and CD8 cells across lung adenocarcinoma regions. From the PCR reads, TCRdb called clonotypes with MiXCR, one entry per CDR3 protein. The top ten clones hold around 57% of a sample with roughly 18,000 distinct CDR3 sequences, around 56% of them seen once. The material sequenced was CD8+ T cells from the center of a lung tumor. The receptors come from a female donor with lung adenocarcinoma. The CD4 and CD8 labels of this study may be unreliable.

The CDR3 here is CASKGTGITGELFF. The CDR3 DNA reads TGTGCCAGCAAAGGGACAGGGATTACCGGGGAGCTGTTTTTT. V usage is TRBV6-1 and J usage is TRBJ2-2; 9 nucleotides align to TRBD1. The junction had 5 bases not matched to a gene; V was cut back by 7 bases and J by 5 bases. CDR1 MNHNS and CDR2 SASEGT come from the germline V gene. The CDR3 contains 14 residues.

V and J are TRBV6-5 and TRBJ2-3; D is uncertain. V lost 6 bases to trimming and J lost 5 bases, with 12 bases between them. This CDR3 is built from 13 residues. Germline CDR1 is MNHEY and CDR2 is SVGAGI. CDR3: CASSNSFRDTQYF. The CDR3 nucleotides are TGTGCCAGCAGCAACTCCTTCAGAGATACGCAGTATTTT.

The CDR3 loop is CASIDTGGPQETQYF. The CDR3 nucleotides read TGTGCCAGCATTGATACAGGGGGCCCGCAAGAGACCCAGTACTTC. This sequence joins TRBV6-1 and TRBJ2-1; TRBD1 aligns across 9 bases. The J call may not be correct, given that the DNA end is closer to TRBJ2-5. The germline V gene has CDR1 MNHNS and CDR2 SASEGT. CDR3 length equals 15 residues.

The J gene is TRBJ2-7, the V gene TRBV10-1; 10 bases match TRBD2. The CDR3 has 16 residues. V trimming: 3 bases; J trimming: 6 bases; junction bases outside the gene matches: 11. Germline CDR1 is WNHNN and CDR2 is SYGVQD (reference sequence). This chain's CDR3 is CASSDGRSSGSPEQYF. CDR3 sequence (DNA): TGCGCCAGCAGTGATGGGCGGTCTAGCGGGAGTCCCGAGCAGTACTTC.

In regard to this clonotype: A much larger clone lies one base from this, so it may be a read error. The CDR3 DNA follows: TGTGCCATCAGTTGGGACAGCCGGGAGAGCCAGTACTTC. Protein product: CAISWDSRESQYF. V is TRBV10-3 and J is TRBJ2-6; tentative D call: TRBD1 (7 bases). The J call may be incorrect, as the DNA end agrees better with TRBJ2-5. Germline V gene sequence: CDR1 ENHRY, CDR2 SYGVKD. This CDR3 contains 13 residues.

The rearrangement joins TRBV6-1 to TRBJ2-4; weak D call: TRBD2 (5 bases). CDR1 is MNHNS and CDR2 is SASEGT in the germline V gene. There are 14 residues in the CDR3. V lost 7 bases and J lost 13, with 23 bases in between. The CDR3 region has the DNA TGTGCCAGCACCCGTCGCGGAGGCAAAGACACGCAGTACTTC. This encodes CASTRRGGKDTQYF.

The rearrangement links TRBV4-1 to TRBJ2-1, with D perhaps matching TRBD2 (6 bases). Germline V gene sequence: CDR1 MGHRA, CDR2 YSYEKL. This CDR3 contains 12 residues. The V and J ends lost 0 bases and 11 bases respectively, with 8 bases between them. CDR3 sequence (DNA): TGCGCCAGCAGCCAAGACCGGGAGAAGCAGTTCTTC. Amino acid sequence: CASSQDREKQFF.

V usage is TRBV10-3 and J usage is TRBJ1-2; 10 positions match TRBD1. This CDR3 comprises 13 residues. In germline, CDR1 is ENHRY, CDR2 SYGVKD. Trimming at V came to 0 bases and at J to 8 bases, leaving 0 bases not matched to a gene. The CDR3 loop reads CAISESDRGGYTF. CDR3 coding DNA: TGTGCCATCAGTGAGTCGGACAGGGGGGGCTACACCTTC.

Remarks on this clonotype: The junction departs from the called germline gene at one end, perhaps through a read error. This chain joins TRBV6-1 and TRBJ2-3; D is uncertain. Germline V CDR1 and CDR2: MNHNS, SASEGT. The CDR3 is 14 residues long. The CDR3 sequence is CAGSGPGGKNMQYF. The CDR3 DNA follows: TGTGCCGGCTCGGGCCCGGGTGGCAAAAACATGCAGTATTTC.